This T cell receptor (beta chain) was observed in a study of blood T cell repertoires in COVID-19. About the study: Acute and convalescent COVID-19 samples came from the United States, Italy and Spain. The cDNA or gDNA used as material had been derived from T cells, B-cell-depleted T cells, or PBMCs.

Germline values: CDR1 SGHTA, CDR2 FQGNSA. This CDR3 is built from 16 residues. Trimming at V came to 5 bases and at J to 1 base, leaving 3 bases not matched to a gene. Source study methods: Reference gene primer amplification yielded estimated nucleated cell counts. The table came from immunoSEQ multiplex PCR; TCRdb's copy has only in-frame clones and leaves some out. V and J calls and clone size are as listed in that table; D and trimming were resolved from the DNA. This repertoire shows some 190,000 clones, about 80% found once; its top ten account for approximately 9%. Concerning this clone itself: The sample contains more than one DNA sequence encoding this CDR3.

Specimen: peripheral blood. V gene TRBV7-2 combines with J gene TRBJ2-3, with TRBD2 identical over 13 bases. The receptor was isolated from a woman between 50 and 59 years old with active or convalescent COVID-19. The CDR3 region has the DNA TGTGCCAGCAGCCTTGGACTAGCGGGAGGCACAGATACGCAGTATTTT. Translating gives CASSLGLAGGTDTQYF.